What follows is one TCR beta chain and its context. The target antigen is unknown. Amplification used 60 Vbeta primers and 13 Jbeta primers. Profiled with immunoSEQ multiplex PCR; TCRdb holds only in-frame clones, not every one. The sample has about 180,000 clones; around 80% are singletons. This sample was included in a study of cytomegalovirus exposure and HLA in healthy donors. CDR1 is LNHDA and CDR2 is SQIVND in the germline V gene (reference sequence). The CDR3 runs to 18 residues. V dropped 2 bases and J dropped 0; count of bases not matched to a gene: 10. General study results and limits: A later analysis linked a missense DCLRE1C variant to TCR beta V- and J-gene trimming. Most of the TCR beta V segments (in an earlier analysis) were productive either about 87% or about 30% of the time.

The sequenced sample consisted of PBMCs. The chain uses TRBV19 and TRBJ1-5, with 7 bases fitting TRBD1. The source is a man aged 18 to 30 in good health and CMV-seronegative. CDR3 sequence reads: CASSISEGAGISNQPQHF. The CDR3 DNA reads TGTGCCAGTAGTATAAGTGAGGGGGCCGGTATTAGCAATCAGCCCCAGCATTTT.